The source of this TCR beta chain is a study of identical twins. The sample holds a few counts of this clonotype. TCRdb called the 5' RACE reads again in MiXCR, with one record for every CDR3 protein. The sample holds some 630,000 distinct CDR3 sequences; around 7.5% are singletons and the top ten take 1.6%. This CDR3 comprises 14 residues. Germline CDR1 and CDR2: MGHDK and SYGVNS. Trimming pared 8 bases from V and 1 base from J, leaving 11 bases between. This same sample was also part of a study on yellow fever vaccine responses in identical twins.

Sequencing was carried out using PBMCs. J is TRBJ2-2 and V is TRBV25-1; D may be TRBD2 (6 bases). The sequence came from a woman between 18 and 30 years old in good health. The CDR3 nucleotides read TGTGCCAGCGCGGGACCGTTGAACACCGGGGAGCTGTTTTTT. Translation: CASAGPLNTGELFF. The full variable domain, rest sourced from reference TRBV25-1 and TRBJ2-2, is EADIYQTPRYLVIGTGKKITLECSQTMGHDKMYWYQQDPGMELHLIHYSYGVNSTEKGDLSSESTVSRIRTEHFPLTLESARPSHTSQYLCASAGPLNTGELFFGEGSRLTVL.